Listed here are 24 T cell receptor beta chains from one sample, sequenced in a study of patients and donors after allogeneic stem cell transplantation. In TCRdb, the RT-PCR reads were re-called with MiXCR into one record per CDR3 protein. In the table there are a few hundred thousand distinct CDR3 sequences, around 40% of which are singletons. The sequenced material came from blood, either unsorted or a sorted T cell fraction (not recorded which). The receptors shown here come from a human donor who was either an allogeneic HSCT recipient or a stem cell or donor lymphocyte infusion donor (not recorded which). It is not recorded whose cells these are; they may come from a transplant donor.

This chain links TRBV5-5 with TRBJ1-2; weak D call: TRBD1 (5 bases). Germline loops: CDR1 SGHKS, CDR2 YYEKEE (reference sequence). Trimming left V 4 bases short and J 7 bases short, with 20 bases between. The CDR3 runs 15 residues. The CDR3 spells CASSPYGASTSGYTF. The CDR3 DNA is TGTGCCAGCAGCCCTTATGGGGCCAGTACGAGTGGCTACACCTTC.

The rearrangement links TRBV4-2 to TRBJ1-3; possibly TRBD1 for D (6 bases). With 2 bases removed from V and 9 bases from J, the gap between germline ends came to 26 bases. The CDR3 has 18 amino acids. Germline values: CDR1 LGHNA, CDR2 YNFKEQ. The CDR3 region has the DNA TGTGCCAGCAGCCAAAACGCCCAGGGTGTGGGGGCAAAGAGCACCATATATTTT. Its protein is CASSQNAQGVGAKSTIYF.

This clonotype was observed a handful of times. The chain is built from TRBV29-1 and TRBJ1-4; a weak D match, TRBD1 (5 bases). Germline CDR1 is SQVTM and CDR2 is ANQGSEA. V lost 6 bases to trimming and J lost 7 bases, with 24 bases between them. This CDR3 spans 16 amino acids. CDR3 DNA: TGCAGCGTACCCAGACGCGCGGGGGATGGGAGTGAAAAACTGTTTTTT. Its translation: CSVPRRAGDGSEKLFF.

By frequency in the sample, this clonotype is medium-sized. The CDR3 region is CASSPRTGSGGYTF. Here the CDR3 DNA reads TGTGCCAGCAGTCCCCGGACAGGGTCTGGAGGCTACACCTTC. This chain uses TRBV12-3 or TRBV12-4 with TRBJ1-2; 8 bases match TRBD1. The CDR3 contains 14 residues. After removal of 5 bases from V and 8 bases from J, the junction contained 10 bases not matched to a gene.

The chain has TRBV7-2 and TRBJ1-2; tentative D call: TRBD1 (6 bases). Trimming took 10 bases from V and 2 from J, leaving 20 bases between them. The germline V gene has CDR1 SGHTA and CDR2 FQGNSA. The CDR3 consists of 15 residues. CDR3 loop: CATSLRAGTNYGYTF. In DNA, the CDR3 is TGTGCCACTAGCCTGAGGGCGGGGACAAACTATGGCTACACCTTC.

This clonotype was observed a few times. This chain joins TRBV12-3 or TRBV12-4 and TRBJ1-5; D call uncertain. Deletions cut 2 bases from V and 5 bases from J, with 10 bases between. This CDR3 region has 14 residues. CDR3 protein: CASSLMGADQPQHF. The CDR3 DNA sequence: TGTGCCAGCAGTTTAATGGGCGCGGATCAGCCCCAGCATTTT.

This clonotype was counted between two and nine times. The rearrangement joins TRBV18 to TRBJ1-5; D is possibly TRBD1 (6 bases). The CDR3 runs to 13 residues. Trimming took off 8 bases at V and 0 bases at J, with 8 bases between the two ends. Germline values: CDR1 KGHSH, CDR2 LQKENI. CDR3 DNA: TGTGCCAGCGGGGACACTAGCAATCAGCCCCAGCATTTT. It encodes CASGDTSNQPQHF.

This chain joins TRBV5-6 and TRBJ1-5; 7 bases match TRBD1. This CDR3 spans 14 amino acids. Trimming took 5 bases from V and 7 from J; bases not matched to a gene: 9. Germline CDR1 and CDR2: SGHDT and YYEEEE. The CDR3 sequence: CASRLGGTEQPQHF. CDR3 in DNA: TGTGCCAGCAGACTAGGTGGGACAGAACAGCCCCAGCATTTT. Together with reference TRBV5-6 and TRBJ1-5, the CDR3 gives the full variable domain: DAGVTQSPTHLIKTRGQQVTLRCSPKSGHDTVSWYQQALGQGPQFIFQYYEEEERQRGNFPDRFSGHQFPNYSSELNVNALLLGDSALYLCASRLGGTEQPQHFGDGTRLSIL.

The chain combines TRBV28 with TRBJ2-7; D might be TRBD1 (7 bases). Germline CDR1 reads MDHEN; CDR2 reads SYDVKM. The V gene lost 6 bases and the J gene lost 2 bases, with 11 bases spanning the gap. The CDR3 length is 13 residues. CDR3: CASSQGGTYEQYF. The CDR3 region has the DNA TGTGCCAGCAGCCAGGGGGGAACCTACGAGCAGTACTTC.

This clonotype has just a few counts. V is TRBV5-1 and J is TRBJ1-1, with a possible D match to TRBD1 (6 bases). Germline CDR1 is SGHRS and CDR2 is YFSETQ. The CDR3 loop spans 15 amino acids. Trimming pared 2 bases from V and 1 base from J, leaving 12 bases between. The CDR3 sequence is CASSFWGRRNTEAFF. The CDR3 coding sequence is TGCGCCAGCAGCTTTTGGGGGCGGAGGAACACTGAAGCTTTCTTT.

This clonotype was counted a few times. This sequence joins TRBV18 and TRBJ1-1; D not resolved. The V end lost 5 bases, the J end lost 8 bases, and 12 bases lay between the germline ends. Germline V CDR1 and CDR2: KGHSH, LQKENI. The CDR3 is 12 residues long. The CDR3 here is CASSDATVEAFF. CDR3 coding DNA: TGTGCCAGCTCAGACGCGACTGTAGAAGCTTTCTTT.

The gene calls are TRBV2 and TRBJ2-1, with TRBD2 matching over 13 bases. CDR1 SNHLY and CDR2 FYNNEI come from the germline V gene. The CDR3 spans 14 residues. J gave up 8 bases and V 7 bases, and 5 bases lay outside the gene matches. The CDR3 DNA reads TGTGCCAGCACGACTAGCGGGGGGATCTATGAGCAGTTCTTC. The encoded protein is CASTTSGGIYEQFF.

The rearrangement links TRBV12-3 or TRBV12-4 to TRBJ2-5; D is perhaps TRBD1 or TRBD2 (6 bases each). CDR3 size: 14 residues. The V gene lost 6 bases and the J gene lost 3 bases, with 14 bases spanning the gap. The CDR3 protein is CASSSGGPKETQYF. DNA of the CDR3: TGTGCCAGCAGCTCTGGGGGGCCGAAAGAGACCCAGTACTTC.

The V call is TRBV12-3 or TRBV12-4, the J call TRBJ2-5; 8 bases match TRBD2. V trimming: 3 bases; J trimming: 5 bases; junction bases outside the gene matches: 8. The CDR3 consists of 15 residues. CDR3 DNA: TGTGCCAGCAGTTTGGCAACAGCGGGGGTGGAGACCCAGTACTTC. The encoded protein is CASSLATAGVETQYF.

The chain employs TRBV3-1 and TRBJ1-2; D is uncertain. Deletions cut 0 bases from V and 8 bases from J, with 13 bases between. Germline CDR1 is LGHDT and CDR2 is YNNKEL (reference sequence). This CDR3 contains 14 residues. CDR3 residues: CASSQDVGIQGYTF. CDR3 nucleotides: TGTGCCAGCAGCCAAGATGTCGGGATCCAAGGCTACACCTTC.

V and J are TRBV27 and TRBJ1-4, with D possibly matching TRBD1 (6 bases). Germline V gives CDR1 MNHEY, CDR2 SMNVEV (reference sequence). The length of the CDR3 is 15 residues. Trimming shortened V by 5 bases and J by 4 bases, and 14 bases separated the two germline ends. The CDR3 DNA is TGTGCCAGCAGTCGAGGACAGCCCGTTAATGAAAAACTGTTTTTT. Translation gives CASSRGQPVNEKLFF.

This clonotype was observed a few times. The chain joins TRBV4-1 to TRBJ1-1; weak D call: TRBD1 (5 bases). The germline V gene has CDR1 MGHRA and CDR2 YSYEKL. The CDR3 has 15 amino acids. V lost 1 base to trimming and J lost 0 bases, with 9 bases between them. The CDR3 DNA reads as TGCGCCAGCAGCCAAGTGGGACGGCTGAACACTGAAGCTTTCTTT. It translates to CASSQVGRLNTEAFF.

This clonotype was detected only a few times. The V call is TRBV5-1, the J call TRBJ1-2; D is undetermined. CDR1 is SGHRS and CDR2 is YFSETQ in the germline V gene. Trimming removed 5 bases at V and 0 bases at J, with 14 bases between. The CDR3 runs to 15 residues. Here the CDR3 reads CASRFSVQANYGYTF. The CDR3 bases are TGCGCCAGCAGGTTTTCCGTCCAGGCTAACTATGGCTACACCTTC. Using reference TRBV5-1 and TRBJ1-2 for the parts outside the CDR3, the full variable domain is KAGVTQTPRYLIKTRGQQVTLSCSPISGHRSVSWYQQTPGQGLQFLFEYFSETQRNKGNFPGRFSGRQFSNSRSEMNVSTLELGDSALYLCASRFSVQANYGYTFGSGTRLTVV.

This clonotype was detected once. This chain connects TRBV7-2 to TRBJ1-2; a possible D gene is TRBD1 (6 bases). V gave up 1 base and J gave up 6 bases, with 15 bases separating them. The CDR3 loop spans 15 amino acids. The germline gives CDR1 SGHTA, CDR2 FQGNSA. CDR3 protein: CASSLVLPGDNGYTF. The CDR3 bases are TGTGCCAGCAGCTTAGTCTTGCCAGGGGACAATGGCTACACCTTC.

This clonotype has just a few counts. The chain employs TRBV4-2 and TRBJ2-4, with 7 positions matching TRBD1. Germline V lookup: CDR1 LGHNA, CDR2 YNFKEQ. J was trimmed by 6 bases and V by 2 bases; bases with no gene match: 7. CDR3 length: 15 residues. The CDR3 nucleotides are TGTGCCAGCAGCCAAATCCCGGGACAGCCAAACATTCAGTACTTC. This encodes CASSQIPGQPNIQYF.

V is TRBV5-1 and J is TRBJ1-5, with D possibly matching TRBD1 (5 bases). CDR3 length: 13 residues. V gave up 2 bases and J gave up 3 bases, with 6 bases separating them. Germline-derived CDR1 and CDR2 are SGHRS and YFSETQ. DNA of the CDR3: TGCGCCAGCAGCTTAGGGGACAATCAGCCCCAGCATTTT. It encodes CASSLGDNQPQHF. Full variable domain (remainder filled in from reference TRBV5-1 and TRBJ1-5): KAGVTQTPRYLIKTRGQQVTLSCSPISGHRSVSWYQQTPGQGLQFLFEYFSETQRNKGNFPGRFSGRQFSNSRSEMNVSTLELGDSALYLCASSLGDNQPQHFGDGTRLSIL.

This clonotype has just a few counts. The chain is built from TRBV7-2 and TRBJ1-2; the D gene is possibly TRBD1 (5 bases). The CDR3 consists of 13 residues. The germline V and J ends were trimmed by 3 bases and 2 bases, with 7 bases remaining between them. Germline CDR1 and CDR2: SGHTA and FQGNSA. The chain's CDR3 is CASSFRENYGYTF. CDR3 DNA sequence: TGTGCCAGCAGCTTCAGGGAAAACTATGGCTACACCTTC.

The rearrangement uses TRBV30 and TRBJ2-7, with TRBD1 matching over 9 bases. The junction had 6 bases not matched to a gene; V was cut back by 1 base and J by 2 bases. The CDR3 extends over 15 amino acids. Germline V gene sequence: CDR1 GTSNPN, CDR2 SVGIG (reference sequence). CDR3 loop: CAWSELQGAPYEQYF. CDR3 bases: TGTGCCTGGAGTGAGCTACAGGGGGCTCCCTACGAGCAGTACTTC.

This clonotype was counted a few times. The chain uses TRBV12-3 or TRBV12-4 and TRBJ1-1, with 8 bases matching TRBD1. The J segment lost 5 bases and the V segment lost 5 bases, leaving 16 bases of the junction unmatched. CDR3 length: 17 amino acids. The CDR3 DNA reads TGTGCCAGCAGTCTTCCTTTGGACAGGGACCCCGAAACTGAAGCTTTCTTT. Residues: CASSLPLDRDPETEAFF.